The sequence of this T cell receptor (beta chain) was determined in a study of blood T cell repertoires in COVID-19. The CDR3 loop spans 16 amino acids. CDR1 is SGHKS and CDR2 is YYEKEE in the germline V gene (reference sequence). Trimming removed 3 bases from V and 0 bases from J; junction bases left unmatched: 6. The data were produced by immunoSEQ multiplex PCR, yet TCRdb's version contains in-frame clones alone and is incomplete. The table lists 69,000 or so clones, roughly 80% of them singletons. Material: peripheral blood. This TCR came from a woman at least 80 years old with acute or convalescent COVID-19. The chain joins TRBV5-5 to TRBJ1-1; 9 bases are a match to TRBD1. The CDR3 DNA reads as TGTGCCAGCAGCTGGGATGGACAGGGGTTGAACACTGAAGCTTTCTTT. Protein: CASSWDGQGLNTEAFF.